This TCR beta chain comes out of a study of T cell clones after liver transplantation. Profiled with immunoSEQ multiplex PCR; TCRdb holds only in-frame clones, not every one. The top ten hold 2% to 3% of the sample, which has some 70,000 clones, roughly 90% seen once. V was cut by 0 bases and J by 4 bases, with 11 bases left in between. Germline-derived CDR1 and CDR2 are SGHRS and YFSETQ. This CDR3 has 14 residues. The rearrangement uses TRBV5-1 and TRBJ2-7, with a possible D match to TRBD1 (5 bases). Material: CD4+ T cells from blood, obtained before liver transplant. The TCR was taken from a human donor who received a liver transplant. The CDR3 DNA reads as TGCGCCAGCAGCTTGGTCGGACAACAGTACGAGCAGTACTTC. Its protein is CASSLVGQQYEQYF.